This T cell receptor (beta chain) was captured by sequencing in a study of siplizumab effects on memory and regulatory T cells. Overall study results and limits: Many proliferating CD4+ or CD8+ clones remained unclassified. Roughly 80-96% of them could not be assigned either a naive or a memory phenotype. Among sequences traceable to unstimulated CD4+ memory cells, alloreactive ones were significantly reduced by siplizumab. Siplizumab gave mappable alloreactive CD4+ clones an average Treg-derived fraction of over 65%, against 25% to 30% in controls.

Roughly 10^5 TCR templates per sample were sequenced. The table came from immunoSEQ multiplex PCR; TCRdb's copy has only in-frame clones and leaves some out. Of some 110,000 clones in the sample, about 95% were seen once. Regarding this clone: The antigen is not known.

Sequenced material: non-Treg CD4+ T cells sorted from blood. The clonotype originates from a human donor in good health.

The CDR3 region is CASSFGLRTYSDEQYF. The CDR3 DNA sequence: TGTGCCAGCAGCTTCGGACTCAGGACATATAGTGACGAGCAGTACTTC. This chain uses TRBV7-9 with TRBJ2-7, with D perhaps assigned TRBD1 or TRBD2 (5 bases each). The CDR3 has 16 amino acids. V lost 3 bases, J lost 5 bases, and 20 bases lay in between. Germline assignment: CDR1 SEHNR and CDR2 FQNEAQ (reference sequence).